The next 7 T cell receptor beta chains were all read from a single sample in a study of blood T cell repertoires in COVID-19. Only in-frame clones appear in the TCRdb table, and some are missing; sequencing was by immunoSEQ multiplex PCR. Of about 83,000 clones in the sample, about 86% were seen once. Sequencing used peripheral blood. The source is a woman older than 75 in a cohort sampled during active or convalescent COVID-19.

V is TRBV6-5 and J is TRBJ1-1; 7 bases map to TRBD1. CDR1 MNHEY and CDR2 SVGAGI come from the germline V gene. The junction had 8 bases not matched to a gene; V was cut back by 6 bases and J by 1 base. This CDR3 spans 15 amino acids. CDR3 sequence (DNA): TGTGCCAGCAGCGCACGACAGGGTACGAACACTGAAGCTTTCTTT. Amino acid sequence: CASSARQGTNTEAFF.

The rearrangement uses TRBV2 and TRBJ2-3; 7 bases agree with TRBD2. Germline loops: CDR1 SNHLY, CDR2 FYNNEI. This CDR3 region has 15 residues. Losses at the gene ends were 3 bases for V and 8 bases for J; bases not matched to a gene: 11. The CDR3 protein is CASSEAAGLVATQYF. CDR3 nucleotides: TGTGCCAGCAGTGAGGCAGCGGGACTGGTGGCTACGCAGTATTTT.

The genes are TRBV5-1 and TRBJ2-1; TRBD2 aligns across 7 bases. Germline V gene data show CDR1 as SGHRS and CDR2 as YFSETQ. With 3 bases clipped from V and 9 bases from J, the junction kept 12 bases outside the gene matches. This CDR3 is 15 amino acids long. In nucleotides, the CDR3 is TGCGCCAGCAGCTCCCCGGGACTAAGTTCGTCTGAGCAGTTCTTC. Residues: CASSSPGLSSSEQFF.

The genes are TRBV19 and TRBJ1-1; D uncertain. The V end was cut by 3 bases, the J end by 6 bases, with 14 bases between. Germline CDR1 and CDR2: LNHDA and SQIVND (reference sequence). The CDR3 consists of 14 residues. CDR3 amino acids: CASSIGREKAEAFF. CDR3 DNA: TGTGCCAGTAGTATCGGGCGGGAAAAAGCTGAAGCTTTCTTT.

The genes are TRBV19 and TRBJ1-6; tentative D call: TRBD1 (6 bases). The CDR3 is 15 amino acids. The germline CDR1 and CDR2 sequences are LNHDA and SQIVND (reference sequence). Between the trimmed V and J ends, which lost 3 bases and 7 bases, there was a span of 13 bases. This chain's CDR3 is CASSIGSGENSPLHF. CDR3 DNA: TGTGCCAGTAGTATCGGTTCAGGGGAGAATTCACCCCTCCACTTT.

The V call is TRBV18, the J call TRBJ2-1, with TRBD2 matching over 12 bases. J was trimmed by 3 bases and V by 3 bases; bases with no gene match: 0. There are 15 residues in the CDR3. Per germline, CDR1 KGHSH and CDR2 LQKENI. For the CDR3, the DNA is TGTGCCAGCTCACCGGGACTAGCGGGCTACAATGAGCAGTTCTTC. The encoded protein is CASSPGLAGYNEQFF.

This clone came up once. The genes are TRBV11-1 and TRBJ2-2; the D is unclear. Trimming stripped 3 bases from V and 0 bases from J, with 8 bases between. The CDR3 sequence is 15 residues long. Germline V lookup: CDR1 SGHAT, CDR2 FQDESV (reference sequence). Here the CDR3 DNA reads TGTGCCAGCAGCTTCGACATCGCGAACACCGGGGAGCTGTTTTTT. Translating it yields CASSFDIANTGELFF.